This T cell receptor beta chain was captured by sequencing in a study of T cells in Graves' hyperthyroidism and ophthalmopathy (dated by TCRdb to the late 2010s). About the investigation overall: Peripheral blood was collected at initial diagnosis, before any treatment. A discovery cohort of around 98 patients, approximately 45 with Graves' ophthalmopathy and about 58 with stable Graves' hyperthyroidism, was used to find distinguishing TCR V-J signatures. The paper reports TCR Vbeta CDR3 sequencing of some 140 peripheral blood samples: 40 or so ophthalmopathy, over 70 hyperthyroidism and 17 progressor patients. The 100 discovery patients were randomly divided into training and test sets at a 7:3 ratio. The study also compared thyroid tissue and blood T-cell repertoires from roughly 6 Graves' hyperthyroidism patients. Whether ophthalmopathy could be predicted prospectively was tested in an independent validation cohort made up of under 20 hyperthyroidism patients plus 17 patients who later progressed to ophthalmopathy. After blood sampling, hyperthyroidism patients were treated with methimazole at a starting dose of 30 mg daily, and ophthalmopathy patients were treated with high-dose intravenous methylprednisolone. Broader findings and caveats from the paper: In cross-validation, a model built on a 13 V-J signature told ophthalmopathy apart from stable hyperthyroidism with 85% to 90% sensitivity and approximately 84% specificity, and in testing the same model reached 80%/75%. In validation, the model predicted progression to ophthalmopathy with 55% to 71% sensitivity and approximately 74% specificity, a median of approximately 6.5 months before onset. Most expanded thyroid clonotypes (frequency above 0.001) were also found in blood, which suggests that blood repertoires may mirror thyroid immune responses. Sample size was not statistically predetermined, and investigators were not blinded to group allocation.

Graves' hyperthyroidism was defined as stable when no progression to ophthalmopathy occurred over 18 months of follow-up. Hyperthyroidism patients were newly diagnosed, had a disease duration of under 2 months, and were aged 18 to 65 years. Any patient with an uncontrolled infection, another autoimmune disease, pregnancy or lactation was excluded. Diagnoses were established on the basis of clinical symptoms, serum thyroxine and TRAb, thyroid ultrasound, and orbital computed tomography. PBMCs were isolated from approximately 10 ml of fresh peripheral blood by Ficoll-Paque density gradient centrifugation. Trizol reagent was used to extract total RNA, and RNA quality was then checked on an Agilent 2100 Bioanalyzer. This clonotype was counted at least ten times. There is no known antigen for this receptor. No much larger clonotype is one base removed from it; base qualities were not supplied. The TCR beta CDR3 regions were amplified from the RNA transcripts. The TCR CDR3 was subjected to a first round of RT-PCR using the HTBI primer set and the Qiagen OneStep RT-PCR kit. Libraries were constructed in a second round of multiplex PCR, after which size selection and purification were performed. The libraries were sequenced on an Illumina HiSeq2000 using paired-end 100 bp reads. Per the original workflow: SOAPnuke was used to process the raw data, with reads discarded if the reads contained adapters or uncalled bases, had a mean Phred below 15, or lacked an exact constant-primer or identifier match. High-quality paired reads were merged using COPE v1.2.5, and each unique nucleotide sequence was defined as a clonotype. Clonotypes were aligned to IMGT TRBV, TRBD and TRBJ reference segments using MiTCR v1.1. The analysis was restricted to V-J combinations with a frequency above 0.0001, which together covered 98% to 99.2% of the repertoires. A TCS score was defined as the ratio between F50 (clonal expansion) and ExV (chaos), using BLOSUM62-based TCRdist between CDR3 peptides within each V-J. Welch's t-statistics and random forest reduced roughly 500 V-J features to roughly 13, which were used in a naive Bayes classifier (R e1071). TCRdb handled the public reads itself, with Q25 trimming in fastp and clone calling in MiXCR, and kept productive beta chains. Under each unique CDR3 protein, matching rows form one entry showing the most common genes and DNA. V and J calls and clone size were set by TCRdb, not the authors. Within this sample are about 290,000 distinct CDR3 sequences, with approximately 15% of them counted one time only. Together, the top ten hold 7% to 9% of the sample.

Specimen: blood. The clonotype was recovered from a woman aged 40 to 55 with Graves' hyperthyroidism.

The DNA is as follows: TGTGCCAGCAGTTCAGAAGACAGGGATGGCAATCAGCCCCAGCATTTT. The resulting protein is CASSSEDRDGNQPQHF. This chain is built from TRBV28 and TRBJ1-5; 7 junctional bases match TRBD1. Clipping removes 4 bases from V and 2 bases from J, with 8 as the unmatched junction base count. CDR3 length: 16 amino acids, cysteine to phenylalanine. Only the CDR3 region is kept as DNA, spanning 48 bases read in frame from base 1. Looking up the germline V gene yields CDR1 MDHEN and CDR2 SYDVKM. The full variable domain, with segments outside the CDR3 supplied by the reference TRBV28 and TRBJ1-5 proteins, appears as DVKVTQSSRYLVKRTGEKVFLECVQDMDHENMFWYRQDPGLGLRLIYFSYDVKMKEKGDIPEGYSVSREKKERFSLILESASTNQTSMYLCASSSEDRDGNQPQHFGDGTRLSIL.